The 2 T cell receptor beta chains below come from one sample, sequenced in a study of shared clonotypes between healthy human individuals. The assay was immunoSEQ multiplex PCR, and TCRdb's table has in-frame clones only and misses some. The sample includes about 600,000 clones, around 97% of them seen just once. The material sequenced was naive CD4+ T cells sorted from blood. Subset given: CD45RA+ positively selected. The source is a woman aged 30 to 39 in good health.

The V call is TRBV6-1, the J call TRBJ1-3; D gene unclear. Germline CDR1 reads MNHNS; CDR2 reads SASEGT. This CDR3 contains 14 residues. Between the trimmed V and J ends, which lost 1 base and 7 bases, there was a span of 11 bases. The CDR3 loop reads CASSEGTLLNTIYF. In DNA, the CDR3 is TGTGCCAGCAGTGAAGGAACCCTCTTGAACACCATATATTTT.

The V and J genes are TRBV2 and TRBJ2-3; 11 positions match TRBD2. The ends lost 4 bases at V and 11 bases at J; junction bases unmatched: 11. The CDR3 spans 15 residues. The germline V gene encodes CDR1 SNHLY and CDR2 FYNNEI. In nucleotides, the CDR3 is TGTGCCAGCAGTGCTGATAGCGGGAGGGCACGAGGGCAGTATTTT. It yields the protein CASSADSGRARGQYF.